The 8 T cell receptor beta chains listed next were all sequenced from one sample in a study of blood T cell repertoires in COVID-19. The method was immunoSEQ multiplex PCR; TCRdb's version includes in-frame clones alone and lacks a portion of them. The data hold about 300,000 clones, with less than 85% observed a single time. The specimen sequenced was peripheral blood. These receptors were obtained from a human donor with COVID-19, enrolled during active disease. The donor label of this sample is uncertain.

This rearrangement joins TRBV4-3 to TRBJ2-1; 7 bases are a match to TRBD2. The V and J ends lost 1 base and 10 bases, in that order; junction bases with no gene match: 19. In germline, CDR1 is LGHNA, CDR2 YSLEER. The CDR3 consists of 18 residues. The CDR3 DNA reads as TGCGCCAGCAGCCAAGGGAATGTGGGAGCGGGGCCACGAGGCGAGCAGTTCTTC. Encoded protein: CASSQGNVGAGPRGEQFF.

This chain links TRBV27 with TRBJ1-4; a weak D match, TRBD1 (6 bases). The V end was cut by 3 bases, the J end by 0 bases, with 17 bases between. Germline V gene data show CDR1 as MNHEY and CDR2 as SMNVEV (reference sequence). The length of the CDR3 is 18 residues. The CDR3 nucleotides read TGTGCCAGCAGTTTGATGGGGGGGCCATTTGCAACTAATGAAAAACTGTTTTTT. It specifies CASSLMGGPFATNEKLFF.

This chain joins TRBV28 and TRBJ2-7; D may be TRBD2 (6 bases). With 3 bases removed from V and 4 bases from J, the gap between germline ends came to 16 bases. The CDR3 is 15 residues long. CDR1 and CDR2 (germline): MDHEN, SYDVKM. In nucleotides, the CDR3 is TGTGCCAGCAGTTTGGGTCCGACGGGACTTTACGAGCAGTACTTC. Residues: CASSLGPTGLYEQYF.

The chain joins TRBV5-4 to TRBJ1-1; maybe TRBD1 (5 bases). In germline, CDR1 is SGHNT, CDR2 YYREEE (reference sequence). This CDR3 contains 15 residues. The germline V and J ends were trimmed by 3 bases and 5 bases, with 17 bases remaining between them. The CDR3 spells CASSSLRSGRTEAFF. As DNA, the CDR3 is TGTGCCAGCAGCTCACTGAGGTCAGGGAGGACTGAAGCTTTCTTT.

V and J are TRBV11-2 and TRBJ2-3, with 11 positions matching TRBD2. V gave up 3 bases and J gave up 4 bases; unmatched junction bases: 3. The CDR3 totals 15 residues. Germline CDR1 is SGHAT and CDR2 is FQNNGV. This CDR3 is CASSFSGRAADTQYF. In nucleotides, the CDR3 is TGTGCCAGCAGCTTTAGCGGGAGGGCGGCAGATACGCAGTATTTT.

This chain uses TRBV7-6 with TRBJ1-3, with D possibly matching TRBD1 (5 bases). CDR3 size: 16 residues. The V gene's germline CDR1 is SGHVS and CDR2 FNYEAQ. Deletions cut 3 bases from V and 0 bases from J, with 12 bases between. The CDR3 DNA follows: TGTGCCAGCAGCTTGGGGACTTTATTCTCTGGAAACACCATATATTTT. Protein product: CASSLGTLFSGNTIYF.

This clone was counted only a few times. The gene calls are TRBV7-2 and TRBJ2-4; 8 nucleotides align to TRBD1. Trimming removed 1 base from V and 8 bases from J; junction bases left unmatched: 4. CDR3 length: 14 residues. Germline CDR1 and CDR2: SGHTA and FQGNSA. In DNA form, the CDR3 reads TGTGCCAGCAGCTTAGGGGACAGGAGGCACATTCAGTACTTC. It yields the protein CASSLGDRRHIQYF.

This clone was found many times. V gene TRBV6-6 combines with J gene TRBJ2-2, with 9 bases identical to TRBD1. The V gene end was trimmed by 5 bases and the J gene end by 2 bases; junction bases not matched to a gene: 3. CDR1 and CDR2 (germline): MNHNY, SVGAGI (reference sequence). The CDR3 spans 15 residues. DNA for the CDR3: TGTGCCAGCAGTCGGGACAGGGCAAACACCGGGGAGCTGTTTTTT. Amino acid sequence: CASSRDRANTGELFF.